The clone carrying this T cell receptor beta chain was found many times. Its antigen is unknown. V dropped 7 bases and J dropped 5; count of bases not matched to a gene: 10. The CDR3 covers 14 residues. CDR1 is MGHRA and CDR2 is YSYEKL in the germline V gene. These data come from a study of neurological immune-mediated disorders. Study-wide findings and caveats: Across subjects, no CDR3 amino acid sequence appeared in expanded clones of more than one subject, a finding that suggested private repertoires in all groups.

TCRdb called the 5' RACE reads again in MiXCR, with one record for every CDR3 protein. The sample lists about 18,000 distinct CDR3 sequences, approximately 15% occurring once. The genes are TRBV4-1 and TRBJ2-5, with 7 bases fitting TRBD2. The receptor was derived from a woman aged 60-75 years with HTLV-1-associated myelopathy (HAM/TSP). The sample consisted of CD4+ T cells from blood. The chain's CDR3 is CASNLGRMGETQYF. The CDR3, as DNA: TGCGCCAGCAACCTCGGGAGGATGGGGGAGACCCAGTACTTC.